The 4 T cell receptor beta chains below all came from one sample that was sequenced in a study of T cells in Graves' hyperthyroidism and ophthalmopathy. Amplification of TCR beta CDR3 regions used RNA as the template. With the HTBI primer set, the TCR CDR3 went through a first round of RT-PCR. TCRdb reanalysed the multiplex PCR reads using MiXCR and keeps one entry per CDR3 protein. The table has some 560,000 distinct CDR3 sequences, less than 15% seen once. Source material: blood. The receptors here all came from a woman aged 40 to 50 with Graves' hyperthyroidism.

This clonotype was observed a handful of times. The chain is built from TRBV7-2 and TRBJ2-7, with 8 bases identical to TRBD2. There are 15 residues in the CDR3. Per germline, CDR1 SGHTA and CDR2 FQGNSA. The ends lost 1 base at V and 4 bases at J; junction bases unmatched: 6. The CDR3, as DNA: TGTGCCAGCAGCTTAGGGACTAGCATTTCATACGAGCAGTACTTC. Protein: CASSLGTSISYEQYF.

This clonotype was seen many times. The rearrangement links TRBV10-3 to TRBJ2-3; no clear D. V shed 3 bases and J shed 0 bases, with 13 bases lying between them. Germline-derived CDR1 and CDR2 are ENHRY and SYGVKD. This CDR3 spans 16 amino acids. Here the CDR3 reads CAISEKGAPSTDTQYF. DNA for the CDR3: TGTGCCATCAGTGAAAAAGGAGCTCCAAGCACAGATACGCAGTATTTT.

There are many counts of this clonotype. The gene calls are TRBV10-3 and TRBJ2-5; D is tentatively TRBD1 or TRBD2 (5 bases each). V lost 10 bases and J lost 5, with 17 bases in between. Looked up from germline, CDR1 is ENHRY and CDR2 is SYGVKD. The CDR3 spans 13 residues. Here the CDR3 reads CATSPGTGETQYF. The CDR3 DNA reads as TGTGCCACCAGCCCCGGGACGGGGGAGACCCAGTACTTC.

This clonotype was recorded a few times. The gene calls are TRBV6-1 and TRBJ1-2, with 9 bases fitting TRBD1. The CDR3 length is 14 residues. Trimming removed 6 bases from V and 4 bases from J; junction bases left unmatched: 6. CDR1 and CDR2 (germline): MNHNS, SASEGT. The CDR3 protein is CASRPGQGGYGYTF. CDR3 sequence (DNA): TGTGCCAGCAGACCGGGACAGGGAGGCTATGGCTACACCTTC.